The present entry profiles one T cell receptor (beta chain) with its context. A much larger clonotype is one base distant, so this may be a read error. The CDR3 runs 14 residues. CDR1 is MNHEY, CDR2 SVGAGI, per germline. The sample is drawn from a study of tumor-infiltrating lymphocytes in primary liver carcinoma. As for the study in general: The study reported T1-T3 N0M0 tumors spanning 4.2 to 10 cm.

The researchers produced TCR beta cDNA from roughly 500 ng total RNA with a constant-region primer. It was through three nested multiplex PCR rounds of slightly modified ARM-PCR that TCR beta libraries arose. The first two PCR rounds used TRBV1-TRBV30 forward primers with a C-beta reverse primer, about 10 cycles each. TCRdb re-analysed the multiplex PCR reads in MiXCR, keeping a single row per CDR3 protein. The data contain about 20,000 distinct CDR3 sequences, 60% to 85% of them singletons. Joint extraction of RNA and DNA used roughly 19-32 mg of bulk tissue that was unsorted. Primary liver carcinomas in the patients were surgically resected. Patients had chronic HBV infection and were treatment-naive. Every tumor specimen contained over 80% viable tumor cells.

Specimen: liver tumor tissue from sampling region 4. As to subset: tumor region T4, right-lateral pole. The sequence came from a woman aged 30 to 39 with primary liver carcinoma and hepatitis B virus infection. V is TRBV6-5 and J is TRBJ2-2; 7 nucleotides align to TRBD1. In nucleotides, the CDR3 is TGTGCCAGCAGTCCGACAGGGTTCACCGGGGAGCCGTTTTTT. Protein product: CASSPTGFTGEPFF.